This entry features one TCR beta chain sequence. Within its sample, this clonotype is medium-sized (0.01 to 0.1%). It has no known antigen specificity. No base quality information exists; no much larger clone differs at one position. The sample's time point, from its label and the paper: sample taken at primary tumor resection. The donors were more than 60 patients from the lung TRACERx cohort who had early-stage, untreated non-small cell lung cancer. Whole RNA extracted from tumor and nontumor lung tissue, or from cryopreserved PBMC samples, was used for TCR sequencing without cell sorting. Patients were selected for TCR sequencing only if sufficient RNA was available from at least two tumor regions. A lung pathologist reviewed the tumor and adjacent nontumor lung specimens before the specimens were selected. The data belong to a study of spatial heterogeneity in lung cancer (dated by TCRdb to between 2019 and 2020). Regarding the research as a whole: Beta-chain transcripts were consistently detected in greater numbers than alpha-chain transcripts, which likely reflected higher beta-chain transcript abundance. TCR alpha and beta repertoires were quantitatively compared across multiple tumor regions, matched nontumor lung and blood in non-small cell lung cancer. In the raw uncorrected reads, each unique combination of TCR and UMI appeared more than ten times on average. Nonsynonymous mutation counts, determined by whole-exome sequencing of tumor tissue, were related to TCR repertoire features. In tumor regions, TCR transcript counts showed a strong correlation with a T cell transcriptional module score from matched bulk RNA-seq. Both alpha and beta chains were TCR-sequenced in samples taken at surgery, namely 220 tumor regions, around 70 matched nontumor lung samples and 55 to 60 PBMC samples. Overall results and qualifications from the work: Confirming at a functional level the hypothesis that regional TCRs recognize regional mutations was considered to require additional single-cell paired TCR alpha and beta sequencing. Counts of ubiquitous and regional expanded TCRs were found to correlate with counts of ubiquitous and regional nonsynonymous mutations, respectively. TCR-seq coverage of tumor T cells was estimated to be only around 7.3% for alpha chains and more than 11% for beta chains. A correlation was observed between the number of expanded intratumoral alpha and beta TCRs and the tumor nonsynonymous mutation count.

The receptor library was made with 5' RACE. TCRdb lists the instrument as NextSeq 500. The TCR library protocol attached a unique molecular identifier to each TCR cDNA molecule to allow correction of PCR and sequencing errors. Per the authors' processing: Decombinator tools were used for TCR identification, UMI-based error correction and CDR3 extraction. TCRs above a frequency of 2 per 1,000, corresponding to the top 1% of the tumor frequency distribution, were defined as expanded. Expanded tumor TCRs were classed as regional if statistically deemed absent (corrected P<0.05) from at least one tumor region, otherwise ubiquitous. Rényi diversity was computed with the R vegan package after subsampling each repertoire 100 times to 5,000 TCRs. CDR3 similarity networks were constructed using string-kernel similarity of amino acid triplets, with links drawn between CDR3s whose pairwise similarity was above 0.82. TCRdb reprocessed the public reads (quality trimming at Q25 with fastp, clone calling with MiXCR) and kept in-frame beta chains. Identical CDR3 proteins give one entry, which carries the most common genes and DNA. The V and J calls reflect TCRdb's pipeline rather than the authors' work. Present in this sample are some 5,500 distinct CDR3 sequences, approximately 8.5% of which were seen just once. The leading ten clones occupy roughly 25% of the sample.

The CDR3 runs 16 residues from the cysteine to the phenylalanine. Left in the record is the CDR3 DNA by itself, 48 bases read in frame from the first base. The CDR1 and CDR2 encoded by the germline V gene are SGHTA and FQGTGA. The junction shows trimming of 5 bases on V and 4 bases on J, plus 21 bases between the germline ends. Here the sequenced sample was lung tumor tissue, taken at surgery. This chain is built from TRBV7-3 and TRBJ2-7; possibly the D gene is TRBD2, per 5 matching bases. This TCR was sampled from a female donor with early-stage non-small cell lung cancer. The DNA reads as follows: TGTGCCAGCAGCCCCAGTGGGAGAACGGCGACATACGAGCAGTACTTC. This gives the protein CASSPSGRTATYEQYF.